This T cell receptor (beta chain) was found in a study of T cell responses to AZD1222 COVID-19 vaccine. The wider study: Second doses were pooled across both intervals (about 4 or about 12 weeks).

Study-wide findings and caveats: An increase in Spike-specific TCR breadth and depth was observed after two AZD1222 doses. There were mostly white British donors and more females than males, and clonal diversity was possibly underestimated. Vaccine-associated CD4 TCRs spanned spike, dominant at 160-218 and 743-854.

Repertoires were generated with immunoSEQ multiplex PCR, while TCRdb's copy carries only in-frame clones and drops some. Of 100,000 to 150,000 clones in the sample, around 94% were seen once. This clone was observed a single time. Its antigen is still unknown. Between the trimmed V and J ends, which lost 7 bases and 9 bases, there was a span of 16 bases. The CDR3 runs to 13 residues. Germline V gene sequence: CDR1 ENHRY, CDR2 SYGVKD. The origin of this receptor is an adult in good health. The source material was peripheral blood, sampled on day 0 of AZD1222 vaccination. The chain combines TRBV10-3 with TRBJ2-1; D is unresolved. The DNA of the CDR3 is TGTGCCATCAAGCCGCCAGGTGGAAGTGAGCAGTTCTTC. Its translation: CAIKPPGGSEQFF.